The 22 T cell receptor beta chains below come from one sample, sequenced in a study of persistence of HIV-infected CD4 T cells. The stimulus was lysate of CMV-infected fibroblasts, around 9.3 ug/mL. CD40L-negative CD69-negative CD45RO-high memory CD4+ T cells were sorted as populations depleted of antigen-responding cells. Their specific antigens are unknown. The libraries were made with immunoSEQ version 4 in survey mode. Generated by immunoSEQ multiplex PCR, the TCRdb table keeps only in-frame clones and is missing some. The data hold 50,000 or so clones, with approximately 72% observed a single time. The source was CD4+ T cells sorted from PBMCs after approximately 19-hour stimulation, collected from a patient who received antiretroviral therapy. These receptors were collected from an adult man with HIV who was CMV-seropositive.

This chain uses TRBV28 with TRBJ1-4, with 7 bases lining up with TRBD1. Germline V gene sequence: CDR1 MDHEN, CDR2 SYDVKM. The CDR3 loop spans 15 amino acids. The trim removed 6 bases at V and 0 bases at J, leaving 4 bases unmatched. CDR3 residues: CASSRDSPTNEKLFF. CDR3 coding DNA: TGTGCCAGCAGCCGGGACAGCCCAACTAATGAAAAACTGTTTTTT.

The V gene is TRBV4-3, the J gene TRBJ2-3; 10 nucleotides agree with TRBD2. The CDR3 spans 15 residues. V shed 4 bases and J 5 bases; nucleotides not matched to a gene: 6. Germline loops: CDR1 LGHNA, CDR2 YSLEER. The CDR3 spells CASSRSGRAEDTQYF. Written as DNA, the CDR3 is TGCGCCAGCAGCCGCAGCGGGAGGGCCGAAGATACGCAGTATTTT.

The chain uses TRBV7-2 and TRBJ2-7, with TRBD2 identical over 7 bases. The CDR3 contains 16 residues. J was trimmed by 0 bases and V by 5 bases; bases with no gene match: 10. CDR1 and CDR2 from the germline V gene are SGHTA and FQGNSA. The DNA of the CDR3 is TGTGCCAGCAGCCTGCGTAGCGGGTTAGACTCCTACGAGCAGTACTTC. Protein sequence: CASSLRSGLDSYEQYF.

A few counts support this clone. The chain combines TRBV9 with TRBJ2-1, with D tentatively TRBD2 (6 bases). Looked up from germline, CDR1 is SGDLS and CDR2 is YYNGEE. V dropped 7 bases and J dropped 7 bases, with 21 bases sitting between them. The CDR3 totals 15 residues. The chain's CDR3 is CASARVRGAANEQFF. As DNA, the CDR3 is TGTGCCAGCGCCCGAGTGCGCGGGGCGGCGAATGAGCAGTTCTTC.

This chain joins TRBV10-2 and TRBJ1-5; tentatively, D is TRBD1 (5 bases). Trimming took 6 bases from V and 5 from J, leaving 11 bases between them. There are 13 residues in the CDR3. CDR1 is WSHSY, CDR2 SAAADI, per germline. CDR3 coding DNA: TGCGCCAGCAGCCCGGGACCGTATCAGCCCCAGCATTTT. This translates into CASSPGPYQPQHF.

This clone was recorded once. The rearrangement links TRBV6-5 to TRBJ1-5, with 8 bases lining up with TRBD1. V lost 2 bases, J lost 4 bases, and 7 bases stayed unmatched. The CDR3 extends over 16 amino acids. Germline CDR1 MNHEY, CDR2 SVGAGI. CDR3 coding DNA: TGTGCCAGCAGTTACGCGGGGACAGGTTATAATCAGCCCCAGCATTTT. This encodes CASSYAGTGYNQPQHF.

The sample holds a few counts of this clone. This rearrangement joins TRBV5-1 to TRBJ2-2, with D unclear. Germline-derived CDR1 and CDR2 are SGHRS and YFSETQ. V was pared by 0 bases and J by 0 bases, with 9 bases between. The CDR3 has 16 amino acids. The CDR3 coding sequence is TGCGCCAGCAGCTTGGCCGGCAGCTCGAACACCGGGGAGCTGTTTTTT. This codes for CASSLAGSSNTGELFF.

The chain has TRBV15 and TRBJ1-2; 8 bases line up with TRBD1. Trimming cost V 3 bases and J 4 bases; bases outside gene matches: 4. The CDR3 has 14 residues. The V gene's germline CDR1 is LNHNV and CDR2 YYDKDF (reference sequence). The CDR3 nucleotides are TGTGCCACCAGCAGGGACAGGGTCTTCTATGGCTACACCTTC. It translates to CATSRDRVFYGYTF.

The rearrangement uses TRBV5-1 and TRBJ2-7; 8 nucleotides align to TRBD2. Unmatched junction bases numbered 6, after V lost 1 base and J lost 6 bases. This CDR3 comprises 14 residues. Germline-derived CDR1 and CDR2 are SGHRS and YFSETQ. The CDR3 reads CASSLRRGGLEQYF. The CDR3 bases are TGCGCCAGCAGCTTGCGACGGGGGGGCCTCGAGCAGTACTTC. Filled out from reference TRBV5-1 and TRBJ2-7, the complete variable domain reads KAGVTQTPRYLIKTRGQQVTLSCSPISGHRSVSWYQQTPGQGLQFLFEYFSETQRNKGNFPGRFSGRQFSNSRSEMNVSTLELGDSALYLCASSLRRGGLEQYFGPGTRLTVT.

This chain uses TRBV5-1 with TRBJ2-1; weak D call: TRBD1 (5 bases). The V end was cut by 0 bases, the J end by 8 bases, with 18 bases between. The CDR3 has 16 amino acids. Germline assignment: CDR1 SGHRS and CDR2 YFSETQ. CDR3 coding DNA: TGCGCCAGCAGCTTGGCCCGGACACAGGATATGGATGAGCAGTTCTTC. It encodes CASSLARTQDMDEQFF.

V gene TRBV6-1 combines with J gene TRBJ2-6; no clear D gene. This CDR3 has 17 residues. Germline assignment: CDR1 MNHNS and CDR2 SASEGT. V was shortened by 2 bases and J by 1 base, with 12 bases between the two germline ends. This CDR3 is CASSEIQRASGANVLTF. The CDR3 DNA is TGTGCCAGCAGTGAAATCCAACGAGCTTCTGGGGCCAACGTCCTGACTTTC.

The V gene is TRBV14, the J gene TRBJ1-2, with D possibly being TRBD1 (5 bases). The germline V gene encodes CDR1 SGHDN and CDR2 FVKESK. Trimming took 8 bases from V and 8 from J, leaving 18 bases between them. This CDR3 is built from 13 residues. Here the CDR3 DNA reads TGTGCCAGCCGAAAGGGGACGGCCCGCGGCTACACCTTC. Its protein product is CASRKGTARGYTF.

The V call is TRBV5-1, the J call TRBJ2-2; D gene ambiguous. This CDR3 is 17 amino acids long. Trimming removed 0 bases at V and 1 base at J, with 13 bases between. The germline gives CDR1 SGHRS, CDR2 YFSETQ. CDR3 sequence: CASSLEGPSKNTGELFF. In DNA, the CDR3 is TGCGCCAGCAGCTTGGAGGGCCCCTCAAAGAACACCGGGGAGCTGTTTTTT.

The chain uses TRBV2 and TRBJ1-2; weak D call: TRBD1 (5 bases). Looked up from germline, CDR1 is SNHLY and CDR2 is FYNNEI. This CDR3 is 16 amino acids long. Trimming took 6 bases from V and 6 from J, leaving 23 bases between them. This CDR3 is CASSAAQSGQGHGYTF. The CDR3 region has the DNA TGTGCCAGCAGCGCTGCGCAGTCGGGGCAGGGACATGGCTACACCTTC.

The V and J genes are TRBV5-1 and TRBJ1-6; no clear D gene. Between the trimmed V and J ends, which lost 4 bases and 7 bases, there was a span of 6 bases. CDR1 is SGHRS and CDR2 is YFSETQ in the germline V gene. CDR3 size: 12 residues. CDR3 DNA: TGCGCCAGCAGCCACCCCAATTCACCCCTCCACTTT. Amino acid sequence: CASSHPNSPLHF.

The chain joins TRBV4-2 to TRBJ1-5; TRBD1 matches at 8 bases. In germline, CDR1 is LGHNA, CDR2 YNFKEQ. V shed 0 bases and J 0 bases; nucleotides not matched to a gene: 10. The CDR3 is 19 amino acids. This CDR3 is CASSQEAGGLSYSNQPQHF. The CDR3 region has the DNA TGTGCCAGCAGCCAAGAAGCAGGGGGCCTCTCTTATAGCAATCAGCCCCAGCATTTT.

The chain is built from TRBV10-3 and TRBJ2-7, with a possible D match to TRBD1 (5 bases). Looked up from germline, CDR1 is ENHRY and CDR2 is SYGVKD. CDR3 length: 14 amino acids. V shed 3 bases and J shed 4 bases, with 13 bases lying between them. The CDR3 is CAISDTRGFYEQYF. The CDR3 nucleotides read TGTGCCATCAGTGATACAAGGGGTTTTTACGAGCAGTACTTC.

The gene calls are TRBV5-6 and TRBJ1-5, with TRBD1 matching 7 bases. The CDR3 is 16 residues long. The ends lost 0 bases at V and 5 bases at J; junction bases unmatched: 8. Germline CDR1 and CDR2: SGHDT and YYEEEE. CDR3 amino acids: CASSLDRGRRDQPQHF. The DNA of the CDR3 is TGTGCCAGCAGCTTGGACAGGGGTCGGAGGGATCAGCCCCAGCATTTT.

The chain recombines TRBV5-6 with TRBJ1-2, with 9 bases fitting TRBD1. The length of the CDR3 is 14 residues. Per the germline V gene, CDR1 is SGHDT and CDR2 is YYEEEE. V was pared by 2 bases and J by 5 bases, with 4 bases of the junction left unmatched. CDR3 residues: CASSLDRGLYGYTF. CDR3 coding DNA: TGTGCCAGCAGCTTAGACAGGGGGTTATATGGCTACACCTTC.

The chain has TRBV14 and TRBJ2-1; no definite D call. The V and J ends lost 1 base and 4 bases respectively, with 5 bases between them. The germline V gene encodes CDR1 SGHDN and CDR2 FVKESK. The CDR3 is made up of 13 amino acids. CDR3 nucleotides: TGTGCCAGCAGCCAAGGGCTTTACAATGAGCAGTTCTTC. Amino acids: CASSQGLYNEQFF. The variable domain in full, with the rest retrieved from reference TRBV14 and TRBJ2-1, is EAGVTQFPSHSVIEKGQTVTLRCDPISGHDNLYWYRRVMGKEIKFLLHFVKESKQDESGMPNNRFLAERTGGTYSTLKVQPAELEDSGVYFCASSQGLYNEQFFGPGTRLTVL.

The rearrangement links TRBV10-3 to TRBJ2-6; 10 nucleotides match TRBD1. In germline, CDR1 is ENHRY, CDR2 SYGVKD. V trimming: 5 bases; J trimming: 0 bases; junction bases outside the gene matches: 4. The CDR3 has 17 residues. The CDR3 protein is CAISPGQGSSGANVLTF. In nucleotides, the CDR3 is TGTGCCATCAGTCCGGGACAGGGGAGCTCTGGGGCCAACGTCCTGACTTTC.

The CDR3 region is CASVETGAPAYF. The DNA of the CDR3 is TGTGCCAGCGTCGAAACCGGGGCCCCAGCATACTTC. The gene calls are TRBV21-1 and TRBJ2-5. TRBV21-1 is listed as a pseudogene. This CDR3 is built from 12 residues.